A single T cell receptor beta chain is shown here with its context. As yet, its antigen is unknown. This sample was taken from a study of blood T cells in healthy people across ages. Study as a whole: For every two T cells, template switching captured about one barcoded beta molecule. Study results and caveats: Relative to aged donors, long-lived donors carried more naive CD4+ cells and displayed higher diversity.

V lost 3 bases to trimming and J lost 2 bases, with 12 bases between them. The CDR3 covers 15 residues. Germline CDR1 and CDR2: LGHNA and YNFKEQ. Together with a sample-barcoded 5' primer, a J-beta primer mix was included in a second PCR lasting roughly 6 to 12 cycles. TCRdb processed the 5' RACE reads anew with MiXCR; each CDR3 protein has one entry. The data contain approximately 760,000 distinct CDR3 sequences, more than 20% of them seen just once; the ten biggest clones take up under 9.5%. This sample also belongs to another study, concerning T cells of mothers and their children. That source reports: Overlap in related mother-child pairs always slightly exceeded unrelated pairs, never significantly.

Sequenced material: blood. This TCR came from a boy under 18 in good health. The chain is built from TRBV4-2 and TRBJ2-3; no definite D call. CDR3 nucleotide sequence: TGTGCCAGCAGCCACGTGGGGATTAACACAGATACGCAGTATTTT. Its protein is CASSHVGINTDTQYF.